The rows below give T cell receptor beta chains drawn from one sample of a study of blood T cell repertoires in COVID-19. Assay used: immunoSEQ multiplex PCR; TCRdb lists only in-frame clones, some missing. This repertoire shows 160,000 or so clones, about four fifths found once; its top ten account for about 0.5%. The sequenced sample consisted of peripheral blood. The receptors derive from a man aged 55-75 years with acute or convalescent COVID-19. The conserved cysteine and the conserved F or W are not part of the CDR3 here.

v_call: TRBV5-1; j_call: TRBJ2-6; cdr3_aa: ASSRGQIASGANVLT
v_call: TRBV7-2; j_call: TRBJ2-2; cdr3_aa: ASSTSGFTGELF
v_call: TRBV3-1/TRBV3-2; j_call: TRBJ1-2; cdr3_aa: ASSRQGFGYT
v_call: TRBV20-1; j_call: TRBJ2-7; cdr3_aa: SAADSYEQY
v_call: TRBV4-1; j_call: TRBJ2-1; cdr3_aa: ASRHETGLWGEQF
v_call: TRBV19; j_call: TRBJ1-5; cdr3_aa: ASSIGPRQPQH
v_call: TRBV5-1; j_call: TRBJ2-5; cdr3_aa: ASSPGTGKETQY
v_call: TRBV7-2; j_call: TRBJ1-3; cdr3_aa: ASSPSPGTGNTIY
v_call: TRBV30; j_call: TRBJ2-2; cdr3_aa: ARNRENTGELF
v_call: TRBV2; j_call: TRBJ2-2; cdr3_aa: ASCAYANTGELF
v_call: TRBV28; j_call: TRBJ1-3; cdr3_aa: ASSLGGTAGNTIY
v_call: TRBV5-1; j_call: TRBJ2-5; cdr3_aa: ASSPGTGRETQY
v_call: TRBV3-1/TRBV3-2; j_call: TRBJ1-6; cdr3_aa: ASSQSYACPDNSPLH
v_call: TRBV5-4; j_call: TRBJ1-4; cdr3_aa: ASSFGQGTGEKLF
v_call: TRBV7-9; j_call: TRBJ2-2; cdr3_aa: ASSQGLSGELF
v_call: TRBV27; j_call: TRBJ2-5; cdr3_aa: ASSSFDKRPQY
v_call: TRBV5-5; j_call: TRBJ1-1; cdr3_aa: ASSALRQGNTEAF